This TCR beta chain stems from a study of T cell responses to AZD1222 COVID-19 vaccine. Points on this clone: What it binds is not known.

Study-level results: Donor demographics were predominantly white British with a female majority; clonal diversity may be underestimated. The span of vaccine-associated CD4 TCRs extended across spike, with dominance at 160-218 and 743-854.

Libraries were prepared by immunoSEQ multiplex PCR; TCRdb keeps only in-frame clonotypes and omits some of them. The table shows over 150,000 clones, with roughly 90% occurring only once. Unmatched junction bases numbered 6, after V lost 2 bases and J lost 7 bases. The CDR3 contains 14 residues. Per germline, CDR1 MNHEY and CDR2 SMNVEV (reference sequence). This TCR was sampled from an adult in good health. The genes are TRBV27 and TRBJ1-1, with 8 bases lining up with TRBD1. This specimen was peripheral blood, taken on day 0 of AZD1222 vaccination. CDR3 sequence: CASSLAGGSGEAFF. DNA of the CDR3: TGTGCCAGCAGTTTAGCAGGGGGCTCGGGTGAAGCTTTCTTT.